A single sample gave rise to the 28 T cell receptor beta chains below, sequenced in a study of glioma-infiltrating T cells. Using RNA template, CDR3s of TCR alpha and beta were amplified with iRepertoire arm-PCR. Using its own MiXCR run on the multiplex PCR reads, TCRdb lists one record per CDR3 protein. The sample holds 4,500 to 7,000 distinct CDR3 sequences, nearly 45% seen once. The material sequenced was glioma tissue, nonneoplastic brain tissue, or PBMCs (not recorded which). These receptors came from a human donor with low-grade glioma or glioblastoma, undergoing nonglioma brain surgery, or in good health (not recorded which).

The rearrangement joins TRBV15 to TRBJ2-7, with 10 bases matching TRBD2. Looked up from germline, CDR1 is LNHNV and CDR2 is YYDKDF (reference sequence). V trimming: 4 bases; J trimming: 7 bases; junction bases outside the gene matches: 7. The CDR3 loop spans 14 amino acids. CDR3 nucleotide sequence: TGTGCCACCAGCATACTAGCGGGATGTGGGGAGCAGTACTTC. This translates into CATSILAGCGEQYF. The full variable domain, its missing parts supplied by reference TRBV15 and TRBJ2-7, is DAMVIQNPRYQVTQFGKPVTLSCSQTLNHNVMYWYQQKSSQAPKLLFHYYDKDFNNEADTPDNFQSRRPNTSFCFLDIRSPGLGDTAMYLCATSILAGCGEQYFGPGTRLTVT.

This clonotype has at least ten counts. V gene TRBV9 combines with J gene TRBJ2-5; tentatively, D is TRBD1 (5 bases). Germline V CDR1 and CDR2: SGDLS, YYNGEE. The CDR3 extends over 16 amino acids. V gave up 0 bases and J gave up 3 bases, with 15 bases separating them. The CDR3 DNA is TGTGCCAGCAGCGTAGATGAGTCCGGACAAGAAGAGACCCAGTACTTC. Translating it yields CASSVDESGQEETQYF.

This chain joins TRBV7-3 and TRBJ2-3, with D possibly being TRBD2 (6 bases). The CDR3 has 16 amino acids. Germline assignment: CDR1 SGHTA and CDR2 FQGTGA. V shed 2 bases and J shed 1 base, with 13 bases lying between them. The CDR3 loop is CASSLLGGERTDTQYF. The CDR3, as DNA: TGTGCCAGCAGCTTATTGGGCGGGGAGCGCACAGATACGCAGTATTTT.

The CDR3: CSASTGGNTQYF. The DNA of the CDR3 is TGCAGTGCTAGTACCGGGGGGAATACGCAGTATTTT. V usage is TRBV20-1 and J usage is TRBJ2-3; TRBD2 aligns across 7 bases. This CDR3 spans 12 amino acids. The germline gives CDR1 DFQATT, CDR2 SNEGSKA (reference sequence). Trimming at V came to 3 bases and at J to 7 bases, leaving 4 bases not matched to a gene.

The chain couples TRBV6-5 to TRBJ1-1; the match to TRBD1 covers 11 bases. J gave up 5 bases and V 0 bases, and 11 bases lay outside the gene matches. Germline V CDR1 and CDR2: MNHEY, SVGAGI. This CDR3 is 18 amino acids long. As DNA, the CDR3 is TGTGCCAGCAGTTACTCGCTATTTGGGACAGGGGGAGGGACTGAAGCTTTCTTT. It encodes CASSYSLFGTGGGTEAFF.

The chain joins TRBV28 to TRBJ1-1, with 9 bases fitting TRBD1. This CDR3 contains 18 residues. CDR1 is MDHEN, CDR2 SYDVKM, per germline. V lost 3 bases, J lost 3 bases, and 14 bases stayed unmatched. The CDR3 region has the DNA TGTGCCAGCAGTTTCTATTCTACAGGGGGCTATCTGGACACTGAAGCTTTCTTT. This encodes CASSFYSTGGYLDTEAFF. Together with reference TRBV28 and TRBJ1-1, the CDR3 gives the full variable domain: DVKVTQSSRYLVKRTGEKVFLECVQDMDHENMFWYRQDPGLGLRLIYFSYDVKMKEKGDIPEGYSVSREKKERFSLILESASTNQTSMYLCASSFYSTGGYLDTEAFFGQGTRLTVV.

The rearrangement uses TRBV28 and TRBJ2-5; TRBD1 aligns across 9 bases. The germline CDR1 and CDR2 sequences are MDHEN and SYDVKM. Germline trimming cut 5 bases from V and 5 bases from J; bases unmatched to any gene: 12. CDR3 size: 16 residues. The CDR3 loop is CASSPHTGTGTETQYF. The CDR3 coding sequence is TGTGCCAGCAGTCCGCACACCGGGACAGGGACTGAGACCCAGTACTTC.

The V call is TRBV28, the J call TRBJ1-1; the D is unclear. The CDR3 has 15 amino acids. Between the trimmed V and J ends, which lost 4 bases and 3 bases, there was a span of 15 bases. From germline, CDR1 is MDHEN and CDR2 SYDVKM. CDR3 loop: CASSSSGTTYTEAFF. The CDR3 bases are TGTGCCAGCAGTTCCTCGGGTACAACATACACTGAAGCTTTCTTT.

This clonotype was recorded many times. J is TRBJ1-1 and V is TRBV12-3 or TRBV12-4; D gene unclear. There are 13 residues in the CDR3. Trimming cost V 2 bases and J 6 bases, with 10 bases left between them. The CDR3 is CASSLSRVAEAFF. The CDR3 coding sequence is TGTGCCAGCAGTTTATCCAGAGTGGCTGAAGCTTTCTTT.

This clonotype qualifies as medium-sized. This chain links TRBV20-1 with TRBJ2-3; possible D gene TRBD1, 6 bases. Per the germline V gene, CDR1 is DFQATT and CDR2 is SNEGSKA (reference sequence). The V gene lost 5 bases and the J gene lost 4 bases, with 16 bases spanning the gap. This CDR3 is 14 amino acids long. The CDR3, as DNA: TGCAGTGCTTTTGGGGGCCTCAATTCAGATACGCAGTATTTT. Protein: CSAFGGLNSDTQYF.

The CDR3: CSVGPGQGAQEEQYF. The CDR3 DNA reads as TGCAGTGTGGGACCGGGACAGGGGGCGCAGGAAGAGCAGTACTTC. J is TRBJ2-7 and V is TRBV20-1, with 12 nucleotides matching TRBD1. CDR1 and CDR2 from the germline V gene are DFQATT and SNEGSKA (reference sequence). V dropped 7 bases and J dropped 7; count of bases not matched to a gene: 14. The CDR3 contains 15 residues.

This clonotype came up many times. Here the CDR3 DNA reads TGTGCCAGCACTGCAGGGATAAATCAGCCCCAGCATTTT. This sequence encodes CASTAGINQPQHF. The chain joins TRBV2 to TRBJ1-5; D is perhaps TRBD1 (5 bases). This CDR3 contains 13 residues. Germline V lookup: CDR1 SNHLY, CDR2 FYNNEI. Trimming shortened V by 7 bases and J by 4 bases, and 11 bases separated the two germline ends.

This clonotype is labeled as large. The CDR3 loop is CASKKSPQTDYYEQYF. For the CDR3, the DNA is TGTGCCAGCAAAAAAAGCCCCCAGACAGATTACTACGAGCAGTACTTC. The chain couples TRBV27 to TRBJ2-7, with a weak D call TRBD1 (5 bases). CDR3 size: 16 residues. V was trimmed by 7 bases and J by 3 bases, leaving 22 bases between them. Germline-derived CDR1 and CDR2 are MNHEY and SMNVEV (reference sequence).

Notes on this clonotype: The conserved closing phenylalanine or tryptophan is absent in this CDR3, likely reflecting a read error. The chain employs TRBV5-1 and TRBJ2-3; no definite D call. The CDR3 loop spans 15 amino acids. The germline V and J ends were trimmed by 0 bases and 0 bases, with 8 bases remaining between them. Germline V gene sequence: CDR1 SGHRS, CDR2 YFSETQ. The CDR3 nucleotides read TGCGCCAGCAGCTTGGTTCGGACCAGCACAGATACGCAGTATTAT. Residues: CASSLVRTSTDTQYY.

This clonotype was observed many times. The chain recombines TRBV5-1 with TRBJ2-1, with 10 bases fitting TRBD2. The CDR3 is 15 amino acids. V lost 4 bases, J lost 5 bases, and 6 bases stayed unmatched. Germline values: CDR1 SGHRS, CDR2 YFSETQ. CDR3 DNA sequence: TGCGCCAGCAGCCCTCTAGCGGGAGTCAACAATGAGCAGTTCTTC. It encodes CASSPLAGVNNEQFF.

This chain links TRBV20-1 with TRBJ1-2; 7 nucleotides align to TRBD1. Germline CDR1 DFQATT, CDR2 SNEGSKA (reference sequence). V gave up 7 bases and J gave up 4 bases; unmatched junction bases: 9. CDR3 length equals 13 residues. The CDR3 protein is CSVQTGSVYGYTF. The CDR3 region has the DNA TGCAGTGTCCAGACAGGGTCGGTCTATGGCTACACCTTC.

The sample holds many counts of this clonotype. The rearrangement uses TRBV2 and TRBJ1-1, with 7 nucleotides matching TRBD1. CDR1 is SNHLY and CDR2 is FYNNEI in the germline V gene. The CDR3 is 13 amino acids. J was trimmed by 9 bases and V by 2 bases; bases with no gene match: 6. The CDR3 spells CASSELRQGKAFF. Here the CDR3 DNA reads TGTGCCAGCAGTGAACTGCGACAGGGTAAAGCTTTCTTT.

This clonotype was counted at least ten times. The chain joins TRBV3-1 to TRBJ2-1, with 10 bases identical to TRBD2. CDR1 and CDR2 (germline): LGHDT, YNNKEL (reference sequence). The CDR3 has 16 residues. J was trimmed by 8 bases and V by 1 base; bases with no gene match: 8. Written as DNA, the CDR3 is TGTGCCAGCAGCCAAGTTTTAGCTAGCGGGAGATATGAGCAGTTCTTC. It is translated as CASSQVLASGRYEQFF.

By share, this clonotype counts as medium-sized. The J gene is TRBJ2-7, the V gene TRBV7-6, with 11 bases matching TRBD1. Trimming removed 5 bases from V and 7 bases from J; junction bases left unmatched: 7. The germline CDR1 and CDR2 sequences are SGHVS and FNYEAQ. The length of the CDR3 is 14 residues. This CDR3 is CASSPEDRGREQYF. For the CDR3, the DNA is TGTGCCAGCAGCCCAGAGGACAGGGGGCGAGAGCAGTACTTC. The entire variable domain, with the rest obtained from reference TRBV7-6 and TRBJ2-7, is as follows: GAGVSQSPRYKVTKRGQDVALRCDPISGHVSLYWYRQALGQGPEFLTYFNYEAQQDKSGLPNDRFSAERPEGSISTLTIQRTEQRDSAMYRCASSPEDRGREQYFGPGTRLTVT.

The chain joins TRBV6-2 or TRBV6-3 to TRBJ2-1; a possible D gene is TRBD1 (6 bases). The CDR3 contains 11 residues. The V gene lost 5 bases and the J gene lost 8 bases, with 7 bases spanning the gap. The V gene's germline CDR1 is MNHEY and CDR2 SVGEGT. The CDR3 coding sequence is TGTGCCAGCAGTCCAGGGGATGAGCAGTTCTTC. It is translated as CASSPGDEQFF.

This clonotype was counted at least ten times. The rearrangement joins TRBV29-1 to TRBJ1-3; tentative D call: TRBD1 (5 bases). The CDR3 covers 14 residues. The germline CDR1 and CDR2 sequences are SQVTM and ANQGSEA. V was cut by 6 bases and J by 2 bases, with 14 bases left in between. The CDR3 sequence is CSVEGRAAGNTIYF. The DNA for the CDR3 is TGCAGCGTCGAGGGGAGGGCGGCTGGAAACACCATATATTTT.

There are many counts of this clonotype. The chain links TRBV9 to TRBJ1-2; 9 positions agree with TRBD1. J lost 6 bases, V lost 4 bases, and 10 bases had no gene match. CDR3 length: 15 residues. Per germline, CDR1 SGDLS and CDR2 YYNGEE. CDR3 DNA: TGTGCCAGCAGCCCCAGGAGGACAGGGGAGGATGGCTACACCTTC. Residues: CASSPRRTGEDGYTF.

This rearrangement joins TRBV28 to TRBJ2-3; 8 nucleotides line up with TRBD2. The ends lost 4 bases at V and 3 bases at J; junction bases unmatched: 9. The CDR3 spans 16 residues. CDR1 and CDR2 from the germline V gene are MDHEN and SYDVKM. CDR3 in DNA: TGTGCCAGCAGTTCCCGGGAGGGGTCCTTTACAGATACGCAGTATTTT. Protein: CASSSREGSFTDTQYF.

On this clonotype: Relative to the germline gene, one junction end is altered; a read error may explain this. This chain links TRBV27 with TRBJ2-3, with unresolved D. CDR1 is MNHEY, CDR2 SMNVEV, per germline (reference sequence). There are 17 residues in the CDR3. CDR3 in amino acids: CASSSLQITDRTDTHYF. CDR3 sequence (DNA): TGTGCCAGCAGTTCCCTTCAGATAACAGATCGCACAGATACGCATTATTTT.

Within the sample, this clonotype is large (0.1 to 1%). The rearrangement joins TRBV20-1 to TRBJ2-1; the D gene is possibly TRBD2 (6 bases). In germline, CDR1 is DFQATT, CDR2 SNEGSKA (reference sequence). This CDR3 region has 18 residues. V was cut by 0 bases and J by 4 bases, with 22 bases left in between. CDR3 DNA sequence: TGCAGTGCTAGAGAGGGATCTGTATTGAGCGGGCGGTACAATGAGCAGTTCTTC. This gives the protein CSAREGSVLSGRYNEQFF.

Points on this clonotype: At one end the junction does not follow the germline gene, possibly because of a read error. The genes are TRBV6-2 or TRBV6-3 and TRBJ2-1, with 10 bases matching TRBD1. The CDR3 sequence is 16 residues long. Germline assignment: CDR1 MNHEY and CDR2 SVGEGT. CDR3 in amino acids: CAISEPGQGLYNEQFF. The CDR3 region has the DNA TGTGCCATCAGTGAGCCGGGACAGGGGCTCTACAATGAGCAGTTCTTC.

The chain is built from TRBV20-1 and TRBJ2-5; 13 bases match TRBD2. Germline lookup yields CDR1 DFQATT and CDR2 SNEGSKA (reference sequence). Trimming at V came to 3 bases and at J to 10 bases, leaving 2 bases not matched to a gene. The CDR3 covers 12 residues. CDR3 loop: CSASGTSGNQYF. Written as DNA, the CDR3 is TGCAGTGCTAGTGGGACTAGCGGGAACCAGTACTTC.

This clonotype ranks as medium-sized (0.01 to 0.1%). The chain has TRBV27 and TRBJ2-1; the D gene is possibly TRBD1 (6 bases). From germline, CDR1 is MNHEY and CDR2 SMNVEV (reference sequence). V shed 7 bases and J shed 3 bases, with 16 bases lying between them. CDR3 length equals 15 residues. CDR3 protein: CASTTDSPVYNEQFF. The CDR3 DNA is TGTGCCAGCACCACGGACAGCCCCGTCTACAATGAGCAGTTCTTC.